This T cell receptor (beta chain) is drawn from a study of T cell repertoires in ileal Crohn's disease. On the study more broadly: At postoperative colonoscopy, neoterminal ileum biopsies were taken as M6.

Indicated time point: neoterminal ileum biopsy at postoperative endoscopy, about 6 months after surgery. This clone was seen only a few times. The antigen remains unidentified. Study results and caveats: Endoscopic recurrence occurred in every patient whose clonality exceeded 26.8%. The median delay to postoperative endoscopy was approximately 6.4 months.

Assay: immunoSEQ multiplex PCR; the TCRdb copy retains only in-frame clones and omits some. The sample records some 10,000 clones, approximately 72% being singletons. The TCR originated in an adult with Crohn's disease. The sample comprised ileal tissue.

CDR3 in amino acids: CASSPGLAAETQYF. Written as DNA, the CDR3 is TGTGCCAGCAGCCCGGGACTAGCTGCGGAGACCCAGTACTTC. This chain connects TRBV5-6 to TRBJ2-5, with 9 bases matching TRBD2. The CDR3 loop spans 14 amino acids. The V gene's germline CDR1 is SGHDT and CDR2 YYEEEE. After removal of 4 bases from V and 5 bases from J, the junction contained 6 bases not matched to a gene. Looking up the rest from reference TRBV5-6 and TRBJ2-5 gives the full variable domain: DAGVTQSPTHLIKTRGQQVTLRCSPKSGHDTVSWYQQALGQGPQFIFQYYEEEERQRGNFPDRFSGHQFPNYSSELNVNALLLGDSALYLCASSPGLAAETQYFGPGTRLLVL.